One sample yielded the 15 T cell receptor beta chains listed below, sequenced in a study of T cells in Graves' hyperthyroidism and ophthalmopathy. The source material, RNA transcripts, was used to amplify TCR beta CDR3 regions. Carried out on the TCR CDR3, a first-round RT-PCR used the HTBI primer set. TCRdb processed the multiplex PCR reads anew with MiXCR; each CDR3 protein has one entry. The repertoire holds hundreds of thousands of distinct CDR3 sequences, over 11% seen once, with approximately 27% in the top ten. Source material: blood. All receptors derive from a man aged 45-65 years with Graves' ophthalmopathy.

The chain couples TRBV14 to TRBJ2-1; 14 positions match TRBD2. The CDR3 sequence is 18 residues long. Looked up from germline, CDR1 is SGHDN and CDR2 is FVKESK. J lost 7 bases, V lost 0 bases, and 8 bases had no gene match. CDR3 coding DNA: TGTGCCAGCAGCCAAGACACCCCGGGACTAGCGGGAGATAATGAGCAGTTCTTC. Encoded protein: CASSQDTPGLAGDNEQFF.

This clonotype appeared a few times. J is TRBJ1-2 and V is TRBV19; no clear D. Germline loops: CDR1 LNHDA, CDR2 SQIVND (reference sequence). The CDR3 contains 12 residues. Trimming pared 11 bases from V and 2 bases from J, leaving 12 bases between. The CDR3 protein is CAASYLNYGYTF. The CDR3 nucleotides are TGTGCCGCCTCATACCTAAACTATGGCTACACCTTC.

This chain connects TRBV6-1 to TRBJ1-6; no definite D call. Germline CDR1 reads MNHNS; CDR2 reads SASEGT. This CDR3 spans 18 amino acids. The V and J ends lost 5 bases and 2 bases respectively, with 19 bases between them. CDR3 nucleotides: TGTGCCAGCAGTCCCTCCGGTGAGAGCGGGACCTATAATTCACCCCTCCACTTT. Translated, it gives CASSPSGESGTYNSPLHF.

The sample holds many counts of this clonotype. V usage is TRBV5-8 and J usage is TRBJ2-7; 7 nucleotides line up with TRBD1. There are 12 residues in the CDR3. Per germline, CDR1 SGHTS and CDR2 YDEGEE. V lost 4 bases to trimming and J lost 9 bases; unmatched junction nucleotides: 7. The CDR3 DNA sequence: TGTGCCAGCAGCATTCACAGGGGCGGGCAGTACTTC. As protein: CASSIHRGGQYF. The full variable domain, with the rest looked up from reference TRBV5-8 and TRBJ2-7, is EAGVTQSPTHLIKTRGQQATLRCSPISGHTSVYWYQQALGLGLQFLLWYDEGEERNRGNFPPRFSGRQFPNYSSELNVNALELEDSALYLCASSIHRGGQYFGPGTRLTVT.

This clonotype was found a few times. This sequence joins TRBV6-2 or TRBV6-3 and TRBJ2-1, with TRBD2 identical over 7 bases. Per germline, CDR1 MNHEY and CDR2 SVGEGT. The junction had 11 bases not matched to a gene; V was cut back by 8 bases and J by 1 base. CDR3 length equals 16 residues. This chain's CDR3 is CASGIAGLGSYNEQFF. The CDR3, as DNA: TGTGCCAGCGGCATAGCGGGTCTGGGGTCCTACAATGAGCAGTTCTTC.

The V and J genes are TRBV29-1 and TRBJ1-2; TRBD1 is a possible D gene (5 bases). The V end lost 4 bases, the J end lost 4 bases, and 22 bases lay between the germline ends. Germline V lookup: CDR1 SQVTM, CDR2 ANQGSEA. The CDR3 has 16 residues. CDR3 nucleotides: TGCAGCGTTGGAGGGGACGGAGCTAGCTCGCTCTATGGCTACACCTTC. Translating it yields CSVGGDGASSLYGYTF.

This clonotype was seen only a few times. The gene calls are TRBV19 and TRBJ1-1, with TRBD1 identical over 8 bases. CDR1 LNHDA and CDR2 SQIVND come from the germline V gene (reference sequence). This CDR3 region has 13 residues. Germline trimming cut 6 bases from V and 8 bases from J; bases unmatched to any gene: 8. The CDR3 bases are TGTGCCAGTAGGGATCGACAGGGGACGGAAGCTTTCTTT. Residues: CASRDRQGTEAFF.

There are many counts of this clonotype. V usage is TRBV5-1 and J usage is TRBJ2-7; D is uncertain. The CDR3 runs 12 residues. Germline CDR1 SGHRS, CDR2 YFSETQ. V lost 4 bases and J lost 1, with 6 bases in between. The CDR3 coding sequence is TGCGCCAGCAGCATGGTATCCTACGAGCAGTACTTC. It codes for CASSMVSYEQYF.

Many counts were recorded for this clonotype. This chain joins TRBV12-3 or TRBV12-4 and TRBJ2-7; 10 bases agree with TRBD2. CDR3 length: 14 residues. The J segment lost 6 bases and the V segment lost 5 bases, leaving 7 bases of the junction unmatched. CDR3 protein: CASSPGTSVGEQYF. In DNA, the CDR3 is TGTGCCAGCAGTCCCGGGACTAGCGTCGGCGAGCAGTACTTC.

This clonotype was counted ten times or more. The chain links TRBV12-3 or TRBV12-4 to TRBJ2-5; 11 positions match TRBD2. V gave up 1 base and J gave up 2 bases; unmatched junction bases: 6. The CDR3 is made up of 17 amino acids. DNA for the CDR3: TGTGCCAGCAGTTTAGGGACTAGCGGGTCAGAACAAGAGACCCAGTACTTC. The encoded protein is CASSLGTSGSEQETQYF.

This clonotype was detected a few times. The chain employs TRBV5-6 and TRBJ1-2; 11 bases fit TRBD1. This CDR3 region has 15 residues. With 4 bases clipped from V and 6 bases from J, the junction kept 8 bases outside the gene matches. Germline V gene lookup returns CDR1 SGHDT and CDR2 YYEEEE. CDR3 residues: CASSKDRGLIHGYTF. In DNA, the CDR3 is TGTGCCAGCAGCAAGGACAGGGGGCTAATTCATGGCTACACCTTC. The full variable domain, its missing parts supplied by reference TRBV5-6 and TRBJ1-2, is DAGVTQSPTHLIKTRGQQVTLRCSPKSGHDTVSWYQQALGQGPQFIFQYYEEEERQRGNFPDRFSGHQFPNYSSELNVNALLLGDSALYLCASSKDRGLIHGYTFGSGTRLTVV.

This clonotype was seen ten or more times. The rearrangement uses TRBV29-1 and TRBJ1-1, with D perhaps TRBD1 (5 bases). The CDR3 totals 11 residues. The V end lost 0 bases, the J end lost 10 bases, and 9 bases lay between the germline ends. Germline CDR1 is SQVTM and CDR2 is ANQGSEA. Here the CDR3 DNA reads TGCAGCGTTGAAGATCCCGGGGCAGCTTTCTTT. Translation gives CSVEDPGAAFF.

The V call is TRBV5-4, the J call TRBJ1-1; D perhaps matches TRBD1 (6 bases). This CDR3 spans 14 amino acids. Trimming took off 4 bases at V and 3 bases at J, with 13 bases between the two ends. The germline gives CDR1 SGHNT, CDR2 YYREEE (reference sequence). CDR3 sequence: CASSHKGGDTEAFF. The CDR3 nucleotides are TGTGCCAGCAGCCACAAAGGGGGGGACACTGAAGCTTTCTTT.

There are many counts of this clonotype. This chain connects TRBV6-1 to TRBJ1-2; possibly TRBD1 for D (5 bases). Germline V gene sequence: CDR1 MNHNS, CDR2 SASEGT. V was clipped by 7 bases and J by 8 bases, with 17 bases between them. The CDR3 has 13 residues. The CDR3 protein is CASTPRGVRGYTF. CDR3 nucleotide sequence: TGTGCCAGCACCCCCCGGGGGGTTAGGGGCTACACCTTC.

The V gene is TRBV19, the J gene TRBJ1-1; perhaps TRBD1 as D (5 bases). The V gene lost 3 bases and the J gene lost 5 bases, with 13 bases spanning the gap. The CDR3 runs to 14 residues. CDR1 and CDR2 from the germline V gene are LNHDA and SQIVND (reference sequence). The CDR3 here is CASSIGWGVTEAFF. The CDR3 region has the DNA TGTGCCAGTAGTATTGGGTGGGGGGTTACTGAAGCTTTCTTT. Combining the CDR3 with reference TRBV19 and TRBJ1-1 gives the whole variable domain DGGITQSPKYLFRKEGQNVTLSCEQNLNHDAMYWYRQDPGQGLRLIYYSQIVNDFQKGDIAEGYSVSREKKESFPLTVTSAQKNPTAFYLCASSIGWGVTEAFFGQGTRLTVV.